This TCR beta chain was identified in a study of patients and donors after allogeneic stem cell transplantation. Per the germline V gene, CDR1 is LGHNA and CDR2 is YNFKEQ. The CDR3 is 16 residues long. The J segment lost 5 bases and the V segment lost 1 base, leaving 8 bases of the junction unmatched. One entry per CDR3 protein results from TCRdb running MiXCR on the RT-PCR reads. The sample carries about 960,000 distinct CDR3 sequences, roughly 18% recorded once. The sample was blood, either unsorted or a sorted T cell fraction (not recorded which). The origin of this receptor is a human donor who was either an allogeneic HSCT recipient or a stem cell or donor lymphocyte infusion donor (not recorded which). It is not recorded whose cells these are; they may come from a transplant donor. V is TRBV4-2 and J is TRBJ2-7; 10 nucleotides agree with TRBD2. The CDR3 protein is CASSQVFSGRSNEQYF. CDR3 nucleotides: TGTGCCAGCAGCCAAGTATTTAGCGGGAGGTCCAACGAGCAGTACTTC.